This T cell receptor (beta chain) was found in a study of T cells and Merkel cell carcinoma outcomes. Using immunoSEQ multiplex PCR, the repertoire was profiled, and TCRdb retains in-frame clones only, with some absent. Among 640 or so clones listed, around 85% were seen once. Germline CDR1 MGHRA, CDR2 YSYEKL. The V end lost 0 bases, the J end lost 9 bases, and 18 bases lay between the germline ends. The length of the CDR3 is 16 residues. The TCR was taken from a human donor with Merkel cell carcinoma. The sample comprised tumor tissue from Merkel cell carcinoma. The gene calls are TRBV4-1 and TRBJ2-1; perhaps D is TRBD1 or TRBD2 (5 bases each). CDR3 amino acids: CASSQDPPSMRGEQFF. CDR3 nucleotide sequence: TGCGCCAGCAGCCAAGATCCCCCGTCAATGAGGGGTGAGCAGTTCTTC.